This TCR beta chain comes out of a study of T cells after yellow fever vaccination. Findings and caveats of the study: Once the booster was given, most primary-vaccination clones reappeared, at approximately 97% for CD4 and over 85% for CD8.

The germline V gene has CDR1 LNHNV and CDR2 YYDKDF (reference sequence). There are 16 residues in the CDR3. V lost 3 bases and J 0 bases, leaving 9 bases between the germline ends. In its sample, this clonotype was seen many times. Its antigen is as yet unknown. TCRdb itself ran the 5' RACE reads through MiXCR, one entry per CDR3 protein. The table has roughly 330,000 distinct CDR3 sequences, 3% to 4.5% seen once; the top ten hold more than 20%. The input for sequencing was PBMCs, taken 5 days after the yellow fever booster vaccination. The source is a man aged 18 to 30 who received the YFV17D yellow fever vaccine. The chain has TRBV15 and TRBJ2-6; D unresolved. CDR3 nucleotide sequence: TGTGCCACCAGCAGGGGCAGATACTCTGGGGCCAACGTCCTGACTTTC. Amino acid sequence: CATSRGRYSGANVLTF.